This entry lists 9 T cell receptor beta chains sequenced from one sample in a study of cytomegalovirus exposure and HLA in healthy donors. PCR used 60 Vbeta primers and 13 Jbeta primers. The assay was immunoSEQ multiplex PCR, and TCRdb's table has in-frame clones only and misses some. Altogether roughly 160,000 clones are present, roughly 76% being singletons, with the ten largest covering under 15%. The sequenced sample was PBMCs. The receptors stem from a woman in her forties or fifties in good health and CMV-seronegative.

The chain employs TRBV5-8 and TRBJ1-2; TRBD1 is a possible D gene (5 bases). The CDR3 covers 14 residues. V was pared by 4 bases and J by 2 bases, with 12 bases between. Germline loops: CDR1 SGHTS, CDR2 YDEGEE. CDR3 residues: CASSARRGNYGYTF. The DNA of the CDR3 is TGTGCCAGCAGCGCCCGGAGGGGCAACTATGGCTACACCTTC.

The chain couples TRBV14 to TRBJ2-3, with D maybe TRBD2 (5 bases). Germline loops: CDR1 SGHDN, CDR2 FVKESK. The germline V and J ends were trimmed by 4 bases and 4 bases, with 12 bases remaining between them. The CDR3 is 14 amino acids. For the CDR3, the DNA is TGTGCCAGCAGCCGACTAACAACCGCAGATACGCAGTATTTT. Protein product: CASSRLTTADTQYF.

The chain recombines TRBV10-3 with TRBJ2-1; TRBD2 matches at 7 bases. Germline CDR1 is ENHRY and CDR2 is SYGVKD. The CDR3 sequence is 14 residues long. Germline trimming cut 3 bases from V and 6 bases from J; bases unmatched to any gene: 5. The CDR3 here is CAISDGWEGNEQFF. In nucleotides, the CDR3 is TGTGCCATCAGTGATGGGTGGGAGGGCAATGAGCAGTTCTTC.

The chain couples TRBV29-1 to TRBJ2-1; no reliable D call. V lost 4 bases and J lost 6, with 13 bases in between. The germline CDR1 and CDR2 sequences are SQVTM and ANQGSEA. The CDR3 extends over 13 amino acids. CDR3 sequence: CSVGQRAGNEQFF. For the CDR3, the DNA is TGCAGCGTTGGACAACGTGCCGGCAATGAGCAGTTCTTC.

The rearrangement joins TRBV5-6 to TRBJ1-4; no clear D. In germline, CDR1 is SGHDT, CDR2 YYEEEE. CDR3 length equals 14 residues. Trimming stripped 4 bases from V and 7 bases from J, with 14 bases between. The CDR3 loop reads CASSGRVVGEKLFF. The CDR3, as DNA: TGTGCCAGCAGCGGGCGGGTAGTAGGTGAAAAACTGTTTTTT.

This chain uses TRBV29-1 with TRBJ2-7, with TRBD1 matching over 7 bases. The germline V gene encodes CDR1 SQVTM and CDR2 ANQGSEA. After removal of 4 bases from V and 1 base from J, the junction contained 4 bases not matched to a gene. The CDR3 runs to 13 residues. The CDR3 loop reads CSVAETGSYEQYF. CDR3 sequence (DNA): TGCAGCGTTGCAGAGACAGGGTCCTACGAGCAGTACTTC.

The chain has TRBV2 and TRBJ2-3, with 8 positions matching TRBD2. V was clipped by 3 bases and J by 4 bases; unmatched bases: 12. Germline V gene data show CDR1 as SNHLY and CDR2 as FYNNEI. The CDR3 length is 17 residues. CDR3 residues: CASSEVGAGGVADTQYF. The CDR3 DNA is TGTGCCAGCAGTGAGGTTGGGGCGGGGGGCGTAGCAGATACGCAGTATTTT. Complete variable domain (other parts from reference TRBV2 and TRBJ2-3): EPEVTQTPSHQVTQMGQEVILRCVPISNHLYFYWYRQILGQKVEFLVSFYNNEISEKSEIFDDQFSVERPDGSNFTLKIRSTKLEDSAMYFCASSEVGAGGVADTQYFGPGTRLTVL.

V gene TRBV28 combines with J gene TRBJ2-7; 13 bases match TRBD2. CDR1 and CDR2 (germline): MDHEN, SYDVKM. The V segment lost 6 bases and the J segment 7 bases; nucleotides outside the gene matches: 9. CDR3 length: 15 amino acids. The CDR3 spells CASREGLAGYWEQYF. For the CDR3, the DNA is TGTGCCAGCAGGGAGGGACTAGCGGGGTACTGGGAGCAGTACTTC.

The chain joins TRBV28 to TRBJ1-1, with D perhaps TRBD1 (5 bases). The CDR3 runs to 15 residues. Per the germline V gene, CDR1 is MDHEN and CDR2 is SYDVKM. V lost 2 bases to trimming and J lost 3 bases, with 13 bases between them. The CDR3 region is CASSLAGLGDTEAFF. The CDR3 DNA sequence: TGTGCCAGCAGTTTAGCGGGATTGGGGGACACTGAAGCTTTCTTT.